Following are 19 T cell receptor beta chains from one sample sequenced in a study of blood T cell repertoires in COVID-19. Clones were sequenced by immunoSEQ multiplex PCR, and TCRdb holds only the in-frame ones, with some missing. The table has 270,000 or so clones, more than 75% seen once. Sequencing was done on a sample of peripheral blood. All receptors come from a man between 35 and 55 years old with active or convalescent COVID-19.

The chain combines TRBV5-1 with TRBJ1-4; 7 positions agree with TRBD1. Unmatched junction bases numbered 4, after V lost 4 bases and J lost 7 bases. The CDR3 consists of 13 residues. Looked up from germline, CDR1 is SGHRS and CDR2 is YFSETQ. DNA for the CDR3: TGCGCCAGCAGCCCCGGACAGGCTGAAAAACTGTTTTTT. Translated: CASSPGQAEKLFF.

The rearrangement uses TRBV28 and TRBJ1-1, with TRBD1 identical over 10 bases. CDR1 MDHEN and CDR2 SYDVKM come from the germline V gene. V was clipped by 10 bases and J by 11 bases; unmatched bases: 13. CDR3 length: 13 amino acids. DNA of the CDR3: TGTGCCACCGGGGGACAGGGGCAAGCCTTGGCTTTCTTT. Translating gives CATGGQGQALAFF.

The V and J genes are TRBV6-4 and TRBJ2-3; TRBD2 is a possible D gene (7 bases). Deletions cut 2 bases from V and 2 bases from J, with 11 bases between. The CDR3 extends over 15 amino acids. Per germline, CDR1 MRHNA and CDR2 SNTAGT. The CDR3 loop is CASSDAGGPTDTQYF. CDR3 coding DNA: TGTGCCAGCAGTGACGCCGGGGGGCCCACAGATACGCAGTATTTT.

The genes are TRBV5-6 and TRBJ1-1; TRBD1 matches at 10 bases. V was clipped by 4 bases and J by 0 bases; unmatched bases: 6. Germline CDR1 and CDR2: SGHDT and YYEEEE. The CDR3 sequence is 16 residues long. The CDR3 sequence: CASSGGQGRMNTEAFF. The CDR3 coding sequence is TGTGCCAGCAGCGGGGGACAGGGGCGTATGAACACTGAAGCTTTCTTT.

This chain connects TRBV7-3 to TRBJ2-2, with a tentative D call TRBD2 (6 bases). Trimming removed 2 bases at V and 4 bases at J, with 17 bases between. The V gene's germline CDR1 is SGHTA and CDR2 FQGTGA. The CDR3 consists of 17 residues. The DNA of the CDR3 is TGTGCCAGCAGCTTAGGCGGGGTCGAGAGGGCCACCGGGGAGCTGTTTTTT. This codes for CASSLGGVERATGELFF.

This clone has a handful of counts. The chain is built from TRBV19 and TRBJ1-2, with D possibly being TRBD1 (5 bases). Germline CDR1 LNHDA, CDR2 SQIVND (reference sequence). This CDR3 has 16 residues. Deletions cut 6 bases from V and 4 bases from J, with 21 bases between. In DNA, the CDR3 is TGTGCCAGTAGAAGGGGAACATCATTCTCCCCCTATGGCTACACCTTC. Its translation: CASRRGTSFSPYGYTF.

The CDR3 reads CASSQGQSDRNEQYF. Here the CDR3 DNA reads TGTGCCAGCAGCCAAGGGCAAAGCGATCGGAACGAGCAGTACTTC. This chain links TRBV3-1 (or the pseudogene TRBV3-2) with TRBJ2-7; D is undetermined. There are 15 residues in the CDR3. With 1 base removed from V and 5 bases from J, the gap between germline ends came to 15 bases. Germline assignment: CDR1 LGHDT and CDR2 YNNKEL (reference sequence).

CDR3: CASSQDGARVTEAFF. DNA for the CDR3: TGTGCCAGCAGCCAAGATGGGGCCAGGGTTACTGAAGCTTTCTTT. The gene calls are TRBV3-1 (or the pseudogene TRBV3-2) and TRBJ1-1; D may be TRBD1 (5 bases). This CDR3 region has 15 residues. Trimming took 0 bases from V and 5 from J, leaving 13 bases between them. Looked up from germline, CDR1 is LGHDT and CDR2 is YNNKEL (reference sequence).

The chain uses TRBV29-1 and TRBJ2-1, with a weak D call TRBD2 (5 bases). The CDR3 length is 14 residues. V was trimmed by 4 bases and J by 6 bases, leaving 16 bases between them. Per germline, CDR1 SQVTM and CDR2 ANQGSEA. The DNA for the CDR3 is TGCAGCGTTGTAGAAGAGGGCGCGGGCAATGAGCAGTTCTTC. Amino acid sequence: CSVVEEGAGNEQFF.

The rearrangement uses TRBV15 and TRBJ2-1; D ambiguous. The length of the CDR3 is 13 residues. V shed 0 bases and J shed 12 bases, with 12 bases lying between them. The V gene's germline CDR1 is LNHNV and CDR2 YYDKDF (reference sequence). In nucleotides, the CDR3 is TGTGCCACCAGCAGAGACAGCCCCCCGGGGCAGTTCTTC. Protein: CATSRDSPPGQFF.

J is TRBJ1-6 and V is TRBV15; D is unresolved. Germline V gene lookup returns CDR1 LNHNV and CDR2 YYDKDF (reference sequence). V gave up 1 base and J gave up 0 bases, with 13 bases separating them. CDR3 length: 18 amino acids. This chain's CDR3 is CATSRGGSISSYNSPLHF. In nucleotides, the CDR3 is TGTGCCACCAGCAGAGGTGGGAGCATAAGCTCCTATAATTCACCCCTCCACTTT.

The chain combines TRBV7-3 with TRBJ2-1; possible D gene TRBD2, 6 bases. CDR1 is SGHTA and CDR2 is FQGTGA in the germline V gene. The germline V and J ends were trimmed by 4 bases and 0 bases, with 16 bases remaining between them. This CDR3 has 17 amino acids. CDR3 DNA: TGTGCCAGCAGCTCCGAGGAGGGGAGCGCCTCCTACAATGAGCAGTTCTTC. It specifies CASSSEEGSASYNEQFF.

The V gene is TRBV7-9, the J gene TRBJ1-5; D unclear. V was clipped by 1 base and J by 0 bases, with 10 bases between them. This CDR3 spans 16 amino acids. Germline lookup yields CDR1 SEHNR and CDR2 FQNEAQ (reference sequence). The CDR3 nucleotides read TGTGCCAGCAGCTTAGTAGGAGGCGGTAGCAATCAGCCCCAGCATTTT. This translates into CASSLVGGGSNQPQHF.

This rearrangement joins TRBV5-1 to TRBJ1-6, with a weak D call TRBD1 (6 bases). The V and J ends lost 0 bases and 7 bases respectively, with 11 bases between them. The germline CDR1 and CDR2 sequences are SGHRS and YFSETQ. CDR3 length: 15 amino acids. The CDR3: CASSLGQARNSPLHF. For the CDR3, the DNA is TGCGCCAGCAGCTTGGGACAGGCTAGGAATTCACCCCTCCACTTT.

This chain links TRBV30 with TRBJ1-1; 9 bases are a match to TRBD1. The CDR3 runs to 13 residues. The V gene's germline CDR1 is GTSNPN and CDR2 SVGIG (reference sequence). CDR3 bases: TGTGGGGGGGACAGGGATTTCGACACTGAAGCTTTCTTT. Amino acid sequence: CGGDRDFDTEAFF.

CDR3 sequence (DNA): TGTGCCAGCAGCAACTACAGGGTCAACCCCTACAATGAGCAGTTCTTC. This codes for CASSNYRVNPYNEQFF. The rearrangement joins TRBV5-8 to TRBJ2-1; D is possibly TRBD1 (6 bases). V was cut by 4 bases and J by 2 bases, with 16 bases left in between. This CDR3 region has 16 residues. Per germline, CDR1 SGHTS and CDR2 YDEGEE.

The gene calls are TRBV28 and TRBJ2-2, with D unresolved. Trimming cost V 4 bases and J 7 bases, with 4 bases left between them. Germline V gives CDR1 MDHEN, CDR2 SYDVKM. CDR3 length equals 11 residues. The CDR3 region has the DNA TGTGCCAGCAGTTCTGTCGGGGAGCTGTTTTTT. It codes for CASSSVGELFF.

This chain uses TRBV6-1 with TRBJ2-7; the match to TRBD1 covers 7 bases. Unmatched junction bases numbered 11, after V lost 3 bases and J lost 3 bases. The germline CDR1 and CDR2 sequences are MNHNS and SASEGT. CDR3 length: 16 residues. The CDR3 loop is CASSELLTGRRYEQYF. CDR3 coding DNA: TGTGCCAGCAGTGAGCTCCTGACAGGGAGACGCTACGAGCAGTACTTC.

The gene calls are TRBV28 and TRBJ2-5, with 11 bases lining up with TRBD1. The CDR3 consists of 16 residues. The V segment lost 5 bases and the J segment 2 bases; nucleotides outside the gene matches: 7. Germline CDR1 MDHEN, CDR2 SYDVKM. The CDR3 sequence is CASSEPGQGVQETQYF. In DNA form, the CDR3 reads TGTGCCAGCAGTGAACCGGGACAGGGGGTTCAAGAGACCCAGTACTTC. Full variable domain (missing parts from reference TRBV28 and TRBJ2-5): DVKVTQSSRYLVKRTGEKVFLECVQDMDHENMFWYRQDPGLGLRLIYFSYDVKMKEKGDIPEGYSVSREKKERFSLILESASTNQTSMYLCASSEPGQGVQETQYFGPGTRLLVL.